These 27 T cell receptor beta chains share one sample of origin, sequenced in a study of blood T cells in healthy people across ages. A second PCR of 7 to 11 cycles used a sample-barcoded 5' primer and a J-beta primer mix. TCRdb used MiXCR to reprocess the 5' RACE reads, holding one entry per CDR3 protein. In the table there are more than 900,000 distinct CDR3 sequences, about 25% of which are singletons. These data also formed part of another study, on T cells of mothers and their children.

The source material was blood. All receptors derive from a girl between 2 and 10 years old in good health.

This clonotype has only a few counts. V usage is TRBV29-1 and J usage is TRBJ2-3; TRBD2 agrees at 11 bases. J lost 1 base, V lost 6 bases, and 6 bases had no gene match. This CDR3 has 15 residues. Germline lookup yields CDR1 SQVTM and CDR2 ANQGSEA. CDR3 bases: TGCAGCGTCCCGGGACTAGCGGTCCGCACAGATACGCAGTATTTT. This translates into CSVPGLAVRTDTQYF.

This chain connects TRBV12-3 or TRBV12-4 to TRBJ2-2; 12 nucleotides align to TRBD2. This CDR3 spans 18 amino acids. Trimming took 1 base from V and 1 from J; bases not matched to a gene: 4. CDR3 coding DNA: TGTGCCAGCAGTTTAGGCGGACTAGCGGGAAAGAACACCGGGGAGCTGTTTTTT. Its translation: CASSLGGLAGKNTGELFF.

A few counts support this clonotype. V is TRBV29-1 and J is TRBJ2-2; D is unresolved. The V gene's germline CDR1 is SQVTM and CDR2 ANQGSEA. The CDR3 length is 15 residues. V lost 7 bases, J lost 2 bases, and 17 bases lay in between. CDR3 amino acids: CSAPTQRSNTGELFF. The DNA of the CDR3 is TGCAGCGCCCCGACCCAGAGGAGCAACACCGGGGAGCTGTTTTTT.

This clonotype was detected a few times. The chain has TRBV5-1 and TRBJ2-2; 8 bases match TRBD2. Germline-derived CDR1 and CDR2 are SGHRS and YFSETQ. With 4 bases clipped from V and 6 bases from J, the junction kept 8 bases outside the gene matches. This CDR3 is built from 15 residues. The CDR3 spells CASSPQGAGAGELFF. Written as DNA, the CDR3 is TGCGCCAGCAGCCCCCAGGGAGCGGGAGCCGGGGAGCTGTTTTTT.

The CDR3 loop reads CASSGPTGSGADTQYF. CDR3 bases: TGTGCCAGCAGTGGGCCAACCGGATCCGGCGCAGATACGCAGTATTTT. The rearrangement uses TRBV2 and TRBJ2-3; D not certain. V was trimmed by 4 bases and J by 4 bases, leaving 18 bases between them. Germline-derived CDR1 and CDR2 are SNHLY and FYNNEI. CDR3 length: 16 amino acids.

The rearrangement joins TRBV7-2 to TRBJ2-3; the match to TRBD2 covers 16 bases. J gave up 3 bases and V 5 bases, and 8 bases lay outside the gene matches. Per germline, CDR1 SGHTA and CDR2 FQGNSA. This CDR3 contains 18 residues. For the CDR3, the DNA is TGTGCCAGCAGCCGAACCGGGACTAGCGGGGGGGCAACAGATACGCAGTATTTT. This sequence encodes CASSRTGTSGGATDTQYF.

The gene calls are TRBV15 and TRBJ1-1, with D perhaps matching TRBD1 (6 bases). Germline V gene sequence: CDR1 LNHNV, CDR2 YYDKDF (reference sequence). This CDR3 is 13 amino acids long. Trimming stripped 0 bases from V and 8 bases from J, with 10 bases between. CDR3 region: CATSREKTGEAFF. The CDR3 coding sequence is TGTGCCACCAGCAGAGAAAAAACAGGGGAAGCTTTCTTT.

This clonotype appeared a few times. The J gene is TRBJ2-7, the V gene TRBV7-8, with TRBD2 matching over 8 bases. CDR3 size: 15 residues. Unmatched junction bases numbered 4, after V lost 1 base and J lost 2 bases. Germline loops: CDR1 SGHVS, CDR2 FQNEAQ. The CDR3 spells CASSLELADTYEQYF. For the CDR3, the DNA is TGTGCCAGCAGCTTAGAACTAGCGGATACCTACGAGCAGTACTTC.

The gene calls are TRBV7-6 and TRBJ2-5; 14 bases line up with TRBD2. This CDR3 has 15 amino acids. Germline V gene sequence: CDR1 SGHVS, CDR2 FNYEAQ. The V gene end was trimmed by 5 bases and the J gene end by 5 bases; junction bases not matched to a gene: 4. CDR3 residues: CASSRRTSGRETQYF. In DNA form, the CDR3 reads TGTGCCAGCAGCCGACGGACTAGCGGGAGGGAGACCCAGTACTTC.

V gene TRBV3-1 combines with J gene TRBJ2-3; TRBD1 might be the D (6 bases). The CDR3 covers 19 residues. Germline CDR1 LGHDT, CDR2 YNNKEL (reference sequence). The V end was cut by 4 bases, the J end by 0 bases, with 23 bases between. The CDR3 nucleotides are TGTGCCAGCAGCCGATGGGGGCGGATCTCTTCAGGGAGCACAGATACGCAGTATTTT. It encodes CASSRWGRISSGSTDTQYF.

The sample holds a few counts of this clonotype. The CDR3 ends on some other residue instead of the conserved phenylalanine or tryptophan, so this is likely a read error. The rearrangement uses TRBV20-1 and TRBJ1-2; D possibly corresponds to TRBD1 (6 bases). Per germline, CDR1 DFQATT and CDR2 SNEGSKA (reference sequence). V gave up 3 bases and J gave up 3 bases, with 11 bases separating them. This CDR3 region has 13 residues. CDR3 nucleotide sequence: TGCAGTGCTAGTACAGGGTGGGACTATGGCTACACCCTC. This sequence encodes CSASTGWDYGYTL.

The sample holds a few counts of this clonotype. The chain joins TRBV12-3 or TRBV12-4 to TRBJ1-1; D is unclear. V lost 5 bases, J lost 5 bases, and 12 bases lay in between. This CDR3 region has 13 residues. The CDR3 region is CASSPHLGTEAFF. The CDR3, as DNA: TGTGCCAGCAGTCCCCACTTGGGAACTGAAGCTTTCTTT.

A few counts support this clonotype. CDR3 bases: TGTGCCAGCAGTTACTCCCCGTCCCTGGCTTTCTTT. Residues: CASSYSPSLAFF. V is TRBV6-6 and J is TRBJ1-1; D gene ambiguous. This CDR3 has 12 amino acids. The ends were cut back, 0 bases at V and 11 bases at J, with 10 bases in the middle. Germline loops: CDR1 MNHNY, CDR2 SVGAGI (reference sequence).

V gene TRBV12-3 or TRBV12-4 combines with J gene TRBJ2-1, with 10 positions matching TRBD2. The CDR3 has 12 amino acids. The V gene end was trimmed by 4 bases and the J gene end by 12 bases; junction bases not matched to a gene: 3. The CDR3 protein is CASSSLAGGQFF. CDR3 in DNA: TGTGCCAGCAGTTCATTAGCGGGAGGGCAGTTCTTC.

A few counts support this clonotype. The J gene is TRBJ1-1, the V gene TRBV9; unclear D gene. Looked up from germline, CDR1 is SGDLS and CDR2 is YYNGEE. V shed 2 bases and J shed 8 bases, with 4 bases lying between them. The CDR3 spans 10 residues. CDR3 DNA sequence: TGTGCCAGCAGCGTGAGGGAAGCTTTCTTT. It translates to CASSVREAFF.

The rearrangement uses TRBV6-6 and TRBJ2-5; possibly TRBD1 for D (5 bases). CDR1 MNHNY and CDR2 SVGAGI come from the germline V gene (reference sequence). This CDR3 contains 14 residues. V was pared by 7 bases and J by 1 base, with 13 bases between. For the CDR3, the DNA is TGTGCCAGCAAAGTTGCAGGGTTCCAAGAGACCCAGTACTTC. Its translation is CASKVAGFQETQYF.

The rearrangement links TRBV27 to TRBJ2-4; possible D gene TRBD2, 5 bases. Germline V gene data show CDR1 as MNHEY and CDR2 as SMNVEV (reference sequence). The CDR3 totals 13 residues. Trimming took off 5 bases at V and 8 bases at J, with 13 bases between the two ends. Here the CDR3 reads CASSRERRDIQYF. The DNA of the CDR3 is TGTGCCAGCAGTAGGGAGCGCCGGGACATTCAGTACTTC.

CDR3 DNA sequence: TGTGCCAGCAGTTCACGGACAGGGGAAGGCTACACCTTC. It yields the protein CASSSRTGEGYTF. The rearrangement joins TRBV12-3 or TRBV12-4 to TRBJ1-2, with TRBD1 matching 9 bases. The CDR3 length is 13 residues. Trimming cost V 4 bases and J 8 bases; bases outside gene matches: 5.

Regarding this clonotype: One end of the junction varies from germline; a read error may be responsible. This chain connects TRBV6-5 to TRBJ2-1, with D maybe TRBD1 (5 bases). The CDR3 is 10 residues long. CDR1 and CDR2 from the germline V gene are MNHEY and SVGAGI. In DNA, the CDR3 is TGTACCAGCAGGCAGGGAAGTGAGTTCTTC. Encoded protein: CTSRQGSEFF.

Notes on this clonotype: The junction differs from germline at one of its ends, possibly a read error. This sequence joins TRBV9 and TRBJ2-5; D perhaps matches TRBD2 (5 bases). The CDR3 length is 16 residues. The germline gives CDR1 SGDLS, CDR2 YYNGEE. This CDR3 is CASSRTLTRGGETQYF. In nucleotides, the CDR3 is TGCGCCAGCAGCCGGACTCTAACGAGAGGTGGTGAGACCCAGTACTTC.

This chain links TRBV9 with TRBJ2-1; 8 bases are shared with TRBD2. The J call is uncertain, as TRBJ2-7 better fits the DNA end. The CDR3 contains 14 residues. Germline V gene data show CDR1 as SGDLS and CDR2 as YYNGEE. The CDR3: CASSPFAGGYEQYF. CDR3 bases: TGTGCCAGCAGCCCATTTGCGGGAGGATACGAGCAGTACTTC.

In regard to this clonotype: Mismatch with germline at one junction end may stem from a read error. The chain recombines TRBV7-6 with TRBJ1-4; 7 nucleotides agree with TRBD1. CDR3 size: 16 residues. The V gene's germline CDR1 is SGHVS and CDR2 FNYEAQ. The CDR3 loop is CASSATGSATNEKLSF. Written as DNA, the CDR3 is TGTGCCAGCAGCGCGACAGGGAGTGCAACTAATGAAAAACTGTCTTTT.

J is TRBJ2-2 and V is TRBV7-2; D might be TRBD1 or TRBD2, each matching 5 bases. The V end was cut by 5 bases, the J end by 7 bases, with 17 bases between. CDR3 length: 15 amino acids. Germline V gene data show CDR1 as SGHTA and CDR2 as FQGNSA. The CDR3 region has the DNA TGTGCCAGCAGCCCGAGGGCAGGGAATATCGGGGAGCTGTTTTTT. Its protein product is CASSPRAGNIGELFF.

The chain uses TRBV6-2 or TRBV6-3 and TRBJ2-7; D is possibly TRBD1 (5 bases). The V end was cut by 0 bases, the J end by 7 bases, with 13 bases between. CDR3 length equals 14 residues. The V gene's germline CDR1 is MNHEY and CDR2 SVGEGT. The CDR3 protein is CASSYSDIYNEQYF. The CDR3 DNA follows: TGTGCCAGCAGTTACTCGGACATCTACAATGAGCAGTACTTC.

With regard to this clonotype: Its ends do not fully match the called genes, so a read error is possible. The chain joins TRBV19 to TRBJ1-1, with TRBD1 matching over 7 bases. In germline, CDR1 is LNHDA, CDR2 SQIVND (reference sequence). The CDR3 contains 16 residues. DNA for the CDR3: TGTGCCAGTAGTCCCTCGCAGGGGGTTTTTAACACTGAAGCTTCCTTT. This sequence encodes CASSPSQGVFNTEASF.

This clonotype was observed a few times. The chain recombines TRBV9 with TRBJ1-3; D is undetermined. The germline CDR1 and CDR2 sequences are SGDLS and YYNGEE. Trimming took 7 bases from V and 5 from J, leaving 13 bases between them. The CDR3 runs 13 residues. CDR3 bases: TGTGCCAGCGAGTCAACCGATAGAAACACCATATATTTT. Translating it yields CASESTDRNTIYF.

This chain links TRBV9 with TRBJ1-3, with 7 bases identical to TRBD1. The CDR3 contains 13 residues. The V segment lost 5 bases and the J segment 4 bases; nucleotides outside the gene matches: 3. The germline CDR1 and CDR2 sequences are SGDLS and YYNGEE. The CDR3 reads CASSQGEGNTIYF. The DNA for the CDR3 is TGTGCCAGCAGTCAGGGGGAAGGAAACACCATATATTTT.